The clone carrying this TCR beta chain showed up just once. Its target is unknown. TCRdb keeps only in-frame clones here, not all; method: immunoSEQ multiplex PCR. The table lists tens of thousands of clones, around 88% of them singletons. This sample is part of a study of T cells in localized non-small cell lung cancer. Findings and caveats of the study: Uninvolved adjacent lung had the highest recorded T cell clonality, with tumor below it. Elevated circulating T cell density in blood was associated with longer overall survival. Sequencing, confined to only one tumor region, leaves heterogeneity possible.

V was trimmed by 0 bases and J by 8 bases, leaving 10 bases between them. Germline values: CDR1 SEHNR, CDR2 FQNEAQ (reference sequence). The CDR3 loop spans 14 amino acids. This clonotype was sampled from a man between 40 and 69 years old with stage I lung adenocarcinoma. This material consisted of peripheral blood, taken before any cancer treatment. The chain recombines TRBV7-9 with TRBJ1-4; possible D gene TRBD1, 5 bases. CDR3 residues: CASSLAGWGEKLFF. CDR3 in DNA: TGTGCCAGCAGCTTAGCCGGATGGGGGGAAAAACTGTTTTTT.